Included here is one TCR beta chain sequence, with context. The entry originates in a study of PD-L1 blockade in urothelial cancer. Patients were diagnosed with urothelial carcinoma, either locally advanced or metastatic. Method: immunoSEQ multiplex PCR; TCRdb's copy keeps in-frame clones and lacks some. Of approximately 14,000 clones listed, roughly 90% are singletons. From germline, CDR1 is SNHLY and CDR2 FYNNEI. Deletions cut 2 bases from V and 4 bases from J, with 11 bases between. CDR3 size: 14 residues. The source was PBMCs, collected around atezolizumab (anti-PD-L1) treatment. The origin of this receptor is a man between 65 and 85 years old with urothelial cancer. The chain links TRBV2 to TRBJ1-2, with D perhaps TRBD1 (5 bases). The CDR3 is CASSEISGAYGYTF. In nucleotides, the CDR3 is TGTGCCAGCAGTGAAATTAGTGGGGCCTATGGCTACACCTTC.